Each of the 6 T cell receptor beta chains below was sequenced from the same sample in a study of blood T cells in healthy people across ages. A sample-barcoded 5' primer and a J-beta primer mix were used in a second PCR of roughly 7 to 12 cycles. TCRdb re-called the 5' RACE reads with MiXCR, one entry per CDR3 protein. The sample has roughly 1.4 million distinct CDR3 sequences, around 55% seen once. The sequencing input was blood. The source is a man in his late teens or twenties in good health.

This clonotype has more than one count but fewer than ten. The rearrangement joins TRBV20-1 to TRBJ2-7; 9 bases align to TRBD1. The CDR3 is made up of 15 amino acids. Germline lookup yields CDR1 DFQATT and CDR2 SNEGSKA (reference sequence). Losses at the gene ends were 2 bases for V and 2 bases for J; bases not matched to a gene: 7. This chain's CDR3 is CSARNPGTGTYEQYF. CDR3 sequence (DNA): TGCAGTGCTAGAAACCCGGGGACAGGGACCTACGAGCAGTACTTC.

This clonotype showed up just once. CDR3 in DNA: TGTGCCAGCGAGGGACTTCACTACGAGCAGTACTTC. This translates into CASEGLHYEQYF. V usage is TRBV7-2 and J usage is TRBJ2-7, with D possibly TRBD2 on 6 matching bases. V shed 8 bases and J shed 3 bases, with 11 bases lying between them. This CDR3 contains 12 residues. Germline V CDR1 and CDR2: SGHTA, FQGNSA.

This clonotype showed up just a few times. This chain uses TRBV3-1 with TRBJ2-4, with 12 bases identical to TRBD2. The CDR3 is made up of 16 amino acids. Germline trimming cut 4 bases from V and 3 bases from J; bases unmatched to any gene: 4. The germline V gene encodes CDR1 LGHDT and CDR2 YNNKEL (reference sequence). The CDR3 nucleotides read TGTGCCAGCAGCCCGACTAGCGGGGGTGGCAAAAACATTCAGTACTTC. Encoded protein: CASSPTSGGGKNIQYF.

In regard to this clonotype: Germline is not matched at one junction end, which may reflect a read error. The CDR3 DNA reads TGTAGTGTCCAGCGGACTAGCGGCTCCAATGAGCAGTTCTTC. It translates to CSVQRTSGSNEQFF. J is TRBJ2-1 and V is TRBV20-1; 10 nucleotides agree with TRBD2. CDR3 length: 14 amino acids. Germline loops: CDR1 DFQATT, CDR2 SNEGSKA (reference sequence).

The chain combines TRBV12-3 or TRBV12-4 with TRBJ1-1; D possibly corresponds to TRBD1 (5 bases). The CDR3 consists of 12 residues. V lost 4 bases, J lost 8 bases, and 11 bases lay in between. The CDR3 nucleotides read TGTGCCAGCAGTTATGGTCGGACAGAAGCTTTCTTT. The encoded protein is CASSYGRTEAFF.

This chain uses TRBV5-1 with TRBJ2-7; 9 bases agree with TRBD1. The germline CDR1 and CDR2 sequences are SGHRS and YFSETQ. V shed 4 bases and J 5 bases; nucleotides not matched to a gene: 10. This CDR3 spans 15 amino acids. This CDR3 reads CASSPGTGSRDEQYF. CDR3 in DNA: TGCGCCAGCAGCCCAGGGACAGGGTCAAGGGACGAGCAGTACTTC. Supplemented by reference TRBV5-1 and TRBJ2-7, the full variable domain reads KAGVTQTPRYLIKTRGQQVTLSCSPISGHRSVSWYQQTPGQGLQFLFEYFSETQRNKGNFPGRFSGRQFSNSRSEMNVSTLELGDSALYLCASSPGTGSRDEQYFGPGTRLTVT.